One sample yielded the 13 T cell receptor beta chains listed below, sequenced in a study of shared clonotypes between healthy human individuals. Some clones are missing from TCRdb's copy, which holds only in-frame ones; the method was immunoSEQ multiplex PCR. The data contain roughly 500,000 clones, roughly 95% of them singletons. The specimen sequenced was naive CD4+ T cells sorted from blood. The subset is: CD45RA+ positively selected. The receptor source for this set is a woman aged 25 to 45 in good health.

The chain joins TRBV5-1 to TRBJ2-1; 9 bases are a match to TRBD2. This CDR3 is 15 amino acids long. Unmatched junction bases numbered 4, after V lost 2 bases and J lost 4 bases. Germline lookup yields CDR1 SGHRS and CDR2 YFSETQ. CDR3: CASSFPLAGYNEQFF. The DNA of the CDR3 is TGCGCCAGCAGCTTCCCCCTAGCGGGGTACAATGAGCAGTTCTTC.

The V gene is TRBV28, the J gene TRBJ1-4; tentatively, D is TRBD1 (6 bases). The V end lost 6 bases, the J end lost 8 bases, and 16 bases lay between the germline ends. The CDR3 is made up of 14 amino acids. The germline CDR1 and CDR2 sequences are MDHEN and SYDVKM. CDR3 nucleotide sequence: TGTGCCAGCAGGAAGGACAGCACAGGGGAAAAACTGTTTTTT. This codes for CASRKDSTGEKLFF.

The chain is built from TRBV11-1 and TRBJ2-7; D may correspond to TRBD1 or TRBD2 (6 bases each). The CDR3 is made up of 13 amino acids. V dropped 5 bases and J dropped 4 bases, with 12 bases sitting between them. In germline, CDR1 is SGHAT, CDR2 FQDESV (reference sequence). The CDR3 loop reads CASSTPGAYEQYF. For the CDR3, the DNA is TGTGCCAGCAGCACCCCGGGGGCTTACGAGCAGTACTTC. The variable domain in full, completed from reference TRBV11-1 and TRBJ2-7, reads EAEVAQSPRYKITEKSQAVAFWCDPISGHATLYWYRQILGQGPELLVQFQDESVVDDSQLPKDRFSAERLKGVDSTLKIQPAELGDSAMYLCASSTPGAYEQYFGPGTRLTVT.

In its sample, this clone was seen once. J is TRBJ2-5 and V is TRBV19; 8 nucleotides line up with TRBD1. The CDR3 extends over 15 amino acids. V was pared by 6 bases and J by 0 bases, with 6 bases of the junction left unmatched. Germline V gene data show CDR1 as LNHDA and CDR2 as SQIVND (reference sequence). The CDR3 region has the DNA TGTGCCAGTAGCCGGGACAGGACGTACCAAGAGACCCAGTACTTC. Translation: CASSRDRTYQETQYF.

J is TRBJ2-3 and V is TRBV4-1, with 11 bases identical to TRBD1. CDR1 MGHRA and CDR2 YSYEKL come from the germline V gene. V lost 1 base to trimming and J lost 5 bases; unmatched junction nucleotides: 5. This CDR3 comprises 16 residues. The CDR3 DNA follows: TGCGCCAGCAGCCAAGCAAGGACAGGGGGCAGAGATACGCAGTATTTT. Translation gives CASSQARTGGRDTQYF.

The chain combines TRBV11-1 with TRBJ2-2, with D possibly being TRBD1 or TRBD2 (5 bases each). This CDR3 is built from 16 residues. Trimming stripped 6 bases from V and 2 bases from J, with 16 bases between. Per germline, CDR1 SGHAT and CDR2 FQDESV (reference sequence). Here the CDR3 reads CASRATGTRNTGELFF. The CDR3 DNA reads TGTGCCAGCAGGGCAACCGGGACCAGAAACACCGGGGAGCTGTTTTTT.

This clone has more than one count but fewer than ten. The chain is built from TRBV19 and TRBJ1-5; 8 nucleotides match TRBD1. The V and J ends lost 6 bases and 4 bases, in that order; junction bases with no gene match: 11. Germline-derived CDR1 and CDR2 are LNHDA and SQIVND (reference sequence). There are 16 residues in the CDR3. This chain's CDR3 is CASSALGQGGNQPQHF. The CDR3 region has the DNA TGTGCCAGTAGCGCCCTCGGACAGGGTGGAAATCAGCCCCAGCATTTT.

This chain links TRBV14 with TRBJ1-2; the match to TRBD1 covers 9 bases. With V trimmed by 7 bases and J by 6 bases, 6 bases remained unmatched. In germline, CDR1 is SGHDN, CDR2 FVKESK. The CDR3 runs to 13 residues. In DNA form, the CDR3 reads TGTGCCAGCAATTTGGGACAGGGACATGGCTACACCTTC. Translation gives CASNLGQGHGYTF.

This rearrangement joins TRBV16 to TRBJ2-2, with TRBD2 as a possible D gene (6 bases). V gave up 1 base and J gave up 0 bases, with 15 bases separating them. The CDR3 length is 18 residues. Per germline, CDR1 KGHSY and CDR2 FQNENV. The CDR3 is CASSQLFPAGTNTGELFF. The CDR3 region has the DNA TGTGCCAGCAGCCAATTGTTCCCAGCGGGTACGAACACCGGGGAGCTGTTTTTT.

The chain links TRBV28 to TRBJ2-7; D remains unclear. V was cut by 4 bases and J by 0 bases, with 16 bases left in between. The CDR3 runs to 16 residues. The V gene's germline CDR1 is MDHEN and CDR2 SYDVKM. The CDR3 spells CASSSLKSVSSYEQYF. The DNA for the CDR3 is TGTGCCAGCAGTTCCCTTAAGTCAGTTAGCTCCTACGAGCAGTACTTC.

The rearrangement links TRBV19 to TRBJ2-5; 11 bases map to TRBD1. Germline CDR1 reads LNHDA; CDR2 reads SQIVND (reference sequence). CDR3 length: 16 residues. Trimming took 5 bases from V and 5 from J; bases not matched to a gene: 10. The CDR3 loop reads CASSLPRDRGFETQYF. The CDR3, as DNA: TGTGCCAGTAGTCTCCCCCGGGACAGGGGGTTTGAGACCCAGTACTTC.

The gene calls are TRBV6-5 and TRBJ1-1, with D unresolved. This CDR3 has 15 residues. Germline lookup yields CDR1 MNHEY and CDR2 SVGAGI. Trimming removed 2 bases from V and 4 bases from J, with 14 bases in between. The CDR3 nucleotides are TGTGCCAGCAGTTACCCTGGACTTCTGGGCACTGAAGCTTTCTTT. This encodes CASSYPGLLGTEAFF.

The chain carries TRBV6-5 and TRBJ1-1, with D tentatively TRBD1 (5 bases). Germline V gene lookup returns CDR1 MNHEY and CDR2 SVGAGI. V was cut by 6 bases and J by 0 bases, with 8 bases left in between. The CDR3 extends over 13 amino acids. Here the CDR3 reads CASRLTVNTEAFF. The CDR3 region has the DNA TGTGCCAGCAGACTGACAGTGAACACTGAAGCTTTCTTT.